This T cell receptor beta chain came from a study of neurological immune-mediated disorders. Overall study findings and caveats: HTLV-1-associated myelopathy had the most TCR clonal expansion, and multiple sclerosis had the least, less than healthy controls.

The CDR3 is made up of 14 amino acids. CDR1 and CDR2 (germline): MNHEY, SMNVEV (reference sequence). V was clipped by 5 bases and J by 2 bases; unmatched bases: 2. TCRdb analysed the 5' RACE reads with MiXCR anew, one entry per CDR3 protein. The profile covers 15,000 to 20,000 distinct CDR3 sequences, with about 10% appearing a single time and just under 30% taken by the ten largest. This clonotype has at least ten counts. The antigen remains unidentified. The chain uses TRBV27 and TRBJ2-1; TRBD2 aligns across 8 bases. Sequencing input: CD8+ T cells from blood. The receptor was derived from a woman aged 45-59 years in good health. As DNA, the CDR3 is TGTGCCAGCAGTCTAGCGGGTCCCTACAATGAGCAGTTCTTC. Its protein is CASSLAGPYNEQFF.